The 32 T cell receptor beta chains given below trace back to one sample, sequenced in a study of cytomegalovirus exposure and HLA in healthy donors. The PCR ran on 60 Vbeta and 13 Jbeta primers. Repertoires were generated with immunoSEQ multiplex PCR, while TCRdb's copy carries only in-frame clones and drops some. Among approximately 130,000 clones listed, about 61% were seen once. The sequenced material came from PBMCs. These receptors were taken from a woman aged 40 to 55 in good health and CMV-seronegative.

The chain combines TRBV2 with TRBJ1-6; 7 positions agree with TRBD1. The J segment lost 8 bases and the V segment lost 3 bases, leaving 7 bases of the junction unmatched. Germline lookup yields CDR1 SNHLY and CDR2 FYNNEI. The CDR3 loop spans 15 amino acids. CDR3 in amino acids: CASSDTQGVYSPLHF. DNA of the CDR3: TGTGCCAGCAGTGACACGCAGGGGGTTTATTCACCCCTCCACTTT.

In its sample, this clone was seen a few times. V usage is TRBV5-1 and J usage is TRBJ2-2; possibly TRBD2 for D (6 bases). V lost 4 bases and J 4 bases, leaving 11 bases between the germline ends. Germline V CDR1 and CDR2: SGHRS, YFSETQ. The CDR3 is 14 residues long. The CDR3 region has the DNA TGCGCCAGCAGCCCGACTAGTAGCACCGGGGAGCTGTTTTTT. Translation: CASSPTSSTGELFF. Drawing the rest from reference TRBV5-1 and TRBJ2-2, the complete variable domain is KAGVTQTPRYLIKTRGQQVTLSCSPISGHRSVSWYQQTPGQGLQFLFEYFSETQRNKGNFPGRFSGRQFSNSRSEMNVSTLELGDSALYLCASSPTSSTGELFFGEGSRLTVL.

The J gene is TRBJ1-2, the V gene TRBV28; the match to TRBD1 covers 8 bases. The V and J ends lost 8 bases and 5 bases, in that order; junction bases with no gene match: 10. CDR1 is MDHEN, CDR2 SYDVKM, per germline. This CDR3 is built from 14 residues. The CDR3 here is CASARSDRAYGYTF. CDR3 DNA sequence: TGTGCCAGCGCTCGGTCGGACAGGGCTTATGGCTACACCTTC.

This clone was observed a handful of times. The sample has other DNA sequences that encode this CDR3 too. This sequence joins TRBV25-1 and TRBJ1-6; possibly TRBD1 for D (5 bases). V shed 8 bases and J shed 4 bases, with 12 bases lying between them. The CDR3 covers 14 residues. Germline CDR1 MGHDK, CDR2 SYGVNS. CDR3 bases: TGTGCCAGCGATACAGGACGGTATAATTCACCCCTCCACTTT. This sequence encodes CASDTGRYNSPLHF. Drawing the rest from reference TRBV25-1 and TRBJ1-6, the complete variable domain is EADIYQTPRYLVIGTGKKITLECSQTMGHDKMYWYQQDPGMELHLIHYSYGVNSTEKGDLSSESTVSRIRTEHFPLTLESARPSHTSQYLCASDTGRYNSPLHFGNGTRLTVT.

The genes are TRBV29-1 and TRBJ2-1, with D possibly matching TRBD2 (5 bases). Germline lookup yields CDR1 SQVTM and CDR2 ANQGSEA. The CDR3 sequence is 14 residues long. Trimming removed 7 bases at V and 0 bases at J, with 13 bases between. The CDR3 here is CSAPNAGSYNEQFF. The CDR3 bases are TGCAGCGCCCCCAATGCGGGCTCCTACAATGAGCAGTTCTTC.

The CDR3 protein is CASSWGQNEKLFF. The DNA of the CDR3 is TGTGCCAGCAGCTGGGGACAGAATGAAAAACTGTTTTTT. The rearrangement links TRBV5-6 to TRBJ1-4; the match to TRBD1 covers 7 bases. The CDR3 is made up of 13 amino acids. Germline CDR1 is SGHDT and CDR2 is YYEEEE. V lost 3 bases, J lost 5 bases, and 1 base stayed unmatched.

CDR3 residues: CASSYSLAGHREQFF. The CDR3, as DNA: TGTGCCAGCAGTTACTCTCTAGCGGGGCATCGAGAGCAGTTCTTC. The chain combines TRBV6-5 with TRBJ2-1, with 9 bases lining up with TRBD2. Germline V lookup: CDR1 MNHEY, CDR2 SVGAGI. The CDR3 spans 15 residues. V lost 0 bases to trimming and J lost 10 bases; unmatched junction nucleotides: 7.

The chain uses TRBV10-3 and TRBJ2-2; 10 positions match TRBD2. This CDR3 has 18 amino acids. The V segment lost 7 bases and the J segment 0 bases; nucleotides outside the gene matches: 11. Germline CDR1 is ENHRY and CDR2 is SYGVKD. This chain's CDR3 is CAITDTDSGGTNTGELFF. In DNA form, the CDR3 reads TGTGCCATCACCGACACGGATAGCGGGGGGACGAACACCGGGGAGCTGTTTTTT.

V usage is TRBV18 and J usage is TRBJ1-1; no clear D gene. Trimming left V 2 bases short and J 8 bases short, with 12 bases between. The CDR3 is 13 amino acids. Germline CDR1 reads KGHSH; CDR2 reads LQKENI. Here the CDR3 reads CASSPNRAREAFF. The CDR3 DNA follows: TGTGCCAGCTCACCAAACAGAGCAAGAGAAGCTTTCTTT.

This clone was seen a handful of times. This chain connects TRBV19 to TRBJ2-3, with D possibly being TRBD1 (6 bases). The CDR3 length is 15 residues. CDR1 is LNHDA and CDR2 is SQIVND in the germline V gene (reference sequence). Trimming removed 6 bases at V and 2 bases at J, with 15 bases between. The CDR3 loop is CASRLTGHNTDTQYF. CDR3 DNA: TGTGCCAGTAGGCTGACGGGACACAACACAGATACGCAGTATTTT.

This rearrangement joins TRBV19 to TRBJ2-6; D uncertain. CDR1 is LNHDA, CDR2 SQIVND, per germline (reference sequence). The germline V and J ends were trimmed by 3 bases and 0 bases, with 15 bases remaining between them. The CDR3 has 18 residues. This chain's CDR3 is CASSMPRSPDSGANVLTF. For the CDR3, the DNA is TGTGCCAGTAGTATGCCCCGGAGTCCCGACTCTGGGGCCAACGTCCTGACTTTC.

This clone appeared a few times. This chain uses TRBV5-1 with TRBJ1-1; 7 positions match TRBD1. V lost 6 bases and J lost 8; bases outside the gene matches: 10. Germline CDR1 SGHRS, CDR2 YFSETQ. The CDR3 sequence is 13 residues long. CDR3 sequence: CASTPGDSSEAFF. CDR3 nucleotide sequence: TGCGCCAGCACCCCGGGGGACAGTTCAGAAGCTTTCTTT.

V gene TRBV27 combines with J gene TRBJ1-2; D not certain. Germline lookup yields CDR1 MNHEY and CDR2 SMNVEV (reference sequence). The V end was cut by 5 bases, the J end by 3 bases, with 13 bases between. The CDR3 length is 14 residues. CDR3: CASSLLPGYYGYTF. The CDR3 DNA reads TGTGCCAGCAGTCTCCTCCCGGGATACTATGGCTACACCTTC.

For this clone: In the same sample, other DNA sequences code for this CDR3. The J gene is TRBJ1-6, the V gene TRBV5-6; D may be TRBD1 (5 bases). The V gene's germline CDR1 is SGHDT and CDR2 YYEEEE. The CDR3 consists of 15 residues. V lost 3 bases and J lost 6, with 13 bases in between. CDR3 region: CASSWGSGGNSPLHF. CDR3 DNA sequence: TGTGCCAGCAGCTGGGGGTCGGGGGGTAATTCACCCCTCCACTTT.

The chain employs TRBV6-5 and TRBJ1-6, with 9 positions matching TRBD1. Germline V gene lookup returns CDR1 MNHEY and CDR2 SVGAGI. J lost 8 bases, V lost 2 bases, and 4 bases had no gene match. The CDR3 length is 15 residues. CDR3 residues: CASSYQDRGDSPLHF. The CDR3 region has the DNA TGTGCCAGCAGTTACCAGGACAGGGGCGATTCACCCCTCCACTTT.

This rearrangement joins TRBV6-6 to TRBJ1-1; 8 bases are shared with TRBD1. Germline V gene data show CDR1 as MNHNY and CDR2 as SVGAGI (reference sequence). CDR3 length equals 16 residues. The V segment lost 2 bases and the J segment 0 bases; nucleotides outside the gene matches: 5. CDR3: CASSYAQGALNTEAFF. CDR3 bases: TGTGCCAGCAGTTACGCGCAGGGGGCCTTGAACACTGAAGCTTTCTTT.

CDR3 region: CAISESDTRATNYGYTF. CDR3 nucleotide sequence: TGTGCCATCAGTGAGTCCGACACGCGTGCCACTAACTATGGCTACACCTTC. This chain uses TRBV10-3 with TRBJ1-2; D is uncertain. Germline loops: CDR1 ENHRY, CDR2 SYGVKD. The CDR3 has 17 residues. V lost 0 bases to trimming and J lost 0 bases, with 14 bases between them.

This clone showed up just a few times. CDR3 sequence (DNA): TGTGCCAGCAGCCAAGTCCCGGGACAGATGCTAGGTGGCTACACCTTC. This codes for CASSQVPGQMLGGYTF. The chain carries TRBV14 and TRBJ1-2; 7 bases map to TRBD1. The CDR3 covers 16 residues. Germline V lookup: CDR1 SGHDN, CDR2 FVKESK. V gave up 1 base and J gave up 7 bases; unmatched junction bases: 12. The variable domain in full, with the rest retrieved from reference TRBV14 and TRBJ1-2, is EAGVTQFPSHSVIEKGQTVTLRCDPISGHDNLYWYRRVMGKEIKFLLHFVKESKQDESGMPNNRFLAERTGGTYSTLKVQPAELEDSGVYFCASSQVPGQMLGGYTFGSGTRLTVV.

The V and J genes are TRBV5-1 and TRBJ2-2, with D perhaps TRBD2 (7 bases). Trimming removed 7 bases from V and 3 bases from J, with 19 bases in between. Germline V gene lookup returns CDR1 SGHRS and CDR2 YFSETQ. The CDR3 loop spans 16 amino acids. Here the CDR3 reads CASSLRGGPYTGELFF. DNA for the CDR3: TGCGCCAGCTCCCTGAGGGGGGGGCCGTACACCGGGGAGCTGTTTTTT.

The chain couples TRBV5-1 to TRBJ1-3; D not resolved. Germline loops: CDR1 SGHRS, CDR2 YFSETQ. Between the trimmed V and J ends, which lost 0 bases and 0 bases, there was a span of 7 bases. CDR3 length: 15 residues. The CDR3 is CASSLEGASGNTIYF. Here the CDR3 DNA reads TGCGCCAGCAGCTTGGAGGGAGCCTCTGGAAACACCATATATTTT.

The V call is TRBV27, the J call TRBJ1-1; D unclear. CDR3 length: 15 residues. V was pared by 5 bases and J by 3 bases, with 16 bases between. Germline CDR1 MNHEY, CDR2 SMNVEV (reference sequence). The CDR3 spells CASSPTRLAHTEAFF. The CDR3 region has the DNA TGTGCCAGCAGTCCCACCAGACTGGCTCACACTGAAGCTTTCTTT.

This chain joins TRBV10-3 and TRBJ1-2; D is unclear. Trimming pared 8 bases from V and 2 bases from J, leaving 9 bases between. This CDR3 spans 12 amino acids. Germline-derived CDR1 and CDR2 are ENHRY and SYGVKD. The CDR3 loop reads CAIANGNYGYTF. In DNA form, the CDR3 reads TGTGCCATCGCGAACGGGAACTATGGCTACACCTTC.

V and J are TRBV7-9 and TRBJ1-2; D call uncertain. Germline CDR1 is SEHNR and CDR2 is FQNEAQ (reference sequence). With 3 bases removed from V and 5 bases from J, the gap between germline ends came to 13 bases. This CDR3 is 14 amino acids long. CDR3 sequence reads: CASSFQISMYGYTF. Here the CDR3 DNA reads TGTGCCAGCAGCTTCCAAATCAGTATGTATGGCTACACCTTC.

The J gene is TRBJ2-1, the V gene TRBV11-2, with D possibly TRBD1 on 5 matching bases. With 6 bases removed from V and 5 bases from J, the gap between germline ends came to 14 bases. Germline V CDR1 and CDR2: SGHAT, FQNNGV. This CDR3 contains 14 residues. The DNA for the CDR3 is TGTGCCAGCAGTAGGGGTTCAGTGGACAATGAGCAGTTCTTC. Its protein is CASSRGSVDNEQFF.

This rearrangement joins TRBV15 to TRBJ2-5; 7 positions agree with TRBD2. The CDR3 is 16 amino acids. Trimming at V came to 0 bases and at J to 3 bases, leaving 7 bases not matched to a gene. Germline lookup yields CDR1 LNHNV and CDR2 YYDKDF (reference sequence). The CDR3: CATSREGSGVEETQYF. CDR3 nucleotides: TGTGCCACCAGCAGAGAGGGGAGCGGGGTGGAAGAGACCCAGTACTTC.

The chain combines TRBV27 with TRBJ1-6, with 9 bases aligning to TRBD1. Germline V gives CDR1 MNHEY, CDR2 SMNVEV (reference sequence). V lost 6 bases, J lost 8 bases, and 8 bases stayed unmatched. CDR3 size: 15 residues. The CDR3 DNA sequence: TGTGCCAGCAGGCCGGACAGGGGCGTATATTCACCCCTCCACTTT. Amino acids: CASRPDRGVYSPLHF.

The chain links TRBV5-4 to TRBJ2-7, with TRBD2 identical over 13 bases. V lost 2 bases to trimming and J lost 5 bases; unmatched junction nucleotides: 4. Germline V CDR1 and CDR2: SGHNT, YYREEE (reference sequence). The CDR3 is made up of 15 amino acids. The CDR3 sequence is CASSLTGTSGDEQYF. The CDR3 DNA follows: TGTGCCAGCAGCTTAACGGGGACTAGCGGGGACGAGCAGTACTTC. Looking up the rest from reference TRBV5-4 and TRBJ2-7 gives the full variable domain: ETGVTQSPTHLIKTRGQQVTLRCSSQSGHNTVSWYQQALGQGPQFIFQYYREEENGRGNFPPRFSGLQFPNYSSELNVNALELDDSALYLCASSLTGTSGDEQYFGPGTRLTVT.

The chain recombines TRBV20-1 with TRBJ1-3, with D hard to call. CDR1 is DFQATT and CDR2 is SNEGSKA in the germline V gene (reference sequence). The CDR3 covers 11 residues. Between the trimmed V and J ends, which lost 6 bases and 8 bases, there was a span of 11 bases. The CDR3 DNA is TGCAGTGCCGATTTTGCGGACACCATATATTTT. Its translation: CSADFADTIYF.

For the CDR3, the DNA is TGTGCCTGGAGTCCCCCAGGGCCGCCTAATGAAAAACTGTTTTTT. Protein product: CAWSPPGPPNEKLFF. This sequence joins TRBV30 and TRBJ1-4, with a possible D match to TRBD1 (5 bases). This CDR3 has 15 amino acids. Germline CDR1 and CDR2: GTSNPN and SVGIG (reference sequence). The V end was cut by 2 bases, the J end by 3 bases, with 13 bases between.

The rearrangement joins TRBV5-1 to TRBJ2-1; D is unresolved. V dropped 2 bases and J dropped 0 bases, with 9 bases sitting between them. The CDR3 consists of 15 residues. The germline CDR1 and CDR2 sequences are SGHRS and YFSETQ. CDR3 nucleotides: TGCGCCAGCAGCTTTCGGTCTTACTCCTACAATGAGCAGTTCTTC. Translation gives CASSFRSYSYNEQFF. Supplemented by reference TRBV5-1 and TRBJ2-1, the full variable domain reads KAGVTQTPRYLIKTRGQQVTLSCSPISGHRSVSWYQQTPGQGLQFLFEYFSETQRNKGNFPGRFSGRQFSNSRSEMNVSTLELGDSALYLCASSFRSYSYNEQFFGPGTRLTVL.

This rearrangement joins TRBV7-3 to TRBJ2-5; D uncertain. The CDR3 runs to 13 residues. The germline V and J ends were trimmed by 5 bases and 1 base, with 8 bases remaining between them. Germline CDR1 and CDR2: SGHTA and FQGTGA. CDR3 protein: CASSKDIQETQYF. DNA of the CDR3: TGTGCCAGCAGCAAAGACATCCAAGAGACCCAGTACTTC.

V is TRBV20-1 and J is TRBJ1-2, with 8 bases that match TRBD1. CDR1 DFQATT and CDR2 SNEGSKA come from the germline V gene (reference sequence). After removal of 6 bases from V and 4 bases from J, the junction contained 1 base not matched to a gene. This CDR3 region has 11 residues. The CDR3 nucleotides read TGCAGTGCCACAGGGGGCTATGGCTACACCTTC. This encodes CSATGGYGYTF.